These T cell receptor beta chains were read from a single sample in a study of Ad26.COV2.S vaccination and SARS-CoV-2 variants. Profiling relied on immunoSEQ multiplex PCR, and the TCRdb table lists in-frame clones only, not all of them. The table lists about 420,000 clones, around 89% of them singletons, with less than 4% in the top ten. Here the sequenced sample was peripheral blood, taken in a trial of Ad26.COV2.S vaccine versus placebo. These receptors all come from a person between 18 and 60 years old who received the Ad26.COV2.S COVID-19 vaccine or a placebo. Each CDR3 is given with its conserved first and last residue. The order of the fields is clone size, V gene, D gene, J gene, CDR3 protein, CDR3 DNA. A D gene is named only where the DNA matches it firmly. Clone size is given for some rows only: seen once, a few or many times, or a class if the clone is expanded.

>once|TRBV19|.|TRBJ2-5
CASHGGAQETQYF
TGTGCCAGCCACGGCGGGGCGCAAGAGACCCAGTACTTC
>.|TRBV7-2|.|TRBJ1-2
CASSLSRALLPYGYTF
TGTGCCAGCAGCTTATCCAGGGCCTTGCTCCCATATGGCTACACCTTC
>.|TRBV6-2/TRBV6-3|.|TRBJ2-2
CASSRSTGELFF
TGTGCCAGCAGCCGGAGCACCGGGGAGCTGTTTTTT
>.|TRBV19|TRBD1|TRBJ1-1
CASTPPTGGNTEAFF
TGTGCCAGTACTCCTCCTACAGGGGGCAACACTGAAGCTTTCTTT
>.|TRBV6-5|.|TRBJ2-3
CASSYNPQLDTQYF
TGTGCCAGCAGTTACAACCCTCAACTGGATACGCAGTATTTT
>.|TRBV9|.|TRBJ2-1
CASSVLGGFQEQFF
TGTGCCAGCAGCGTCCTTGGGGGCTTTCAGGAGCAGTTCTTC
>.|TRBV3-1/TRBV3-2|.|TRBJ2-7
CASPLTRAYEQYF
TGTGCCAGCCCCCTCACGAGGGCCTACGAGCAGTACTTC
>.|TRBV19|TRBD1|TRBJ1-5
CASSPRDRGNQPQHF
TGTGCCAGTAGTCCAAGGGACAGGGGCAATCAGCCCCAGCATTTT
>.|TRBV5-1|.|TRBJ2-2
CASSLGGLIGELFF
TGCGCCAGCAGCTTGGGCGGACTGATAGGGGAGCTGTTTTTT
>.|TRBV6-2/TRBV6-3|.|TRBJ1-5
CASNPPFQPQHF
TGTGCCAGCAACCCCCCATTTCAGCCCCAGCATTTT
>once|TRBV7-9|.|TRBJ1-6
CASSLPQGLHLHF
TGTGCCAGCAGCTTGCCGCAGGGACTTCACCTCCACTTT
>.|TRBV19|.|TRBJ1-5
CASSIPRVGSNQPQHF
TGTGCCAGTAGTATTCCGAGGGTGGGGAGCAATCAGCCCCAGCATTTT
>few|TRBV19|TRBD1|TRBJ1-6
CASSLGTEYNSPLHF
TGTGCCAGTAGCCTCGGGACAGAATATAATTCACCCCTCCACTTT
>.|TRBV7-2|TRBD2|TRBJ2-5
CASSSGTSGTYQETQYF
TGTGCCAGCAGCTCTGGGACTAGCGGGACGTACCAAGAGACCCAGTACTTC
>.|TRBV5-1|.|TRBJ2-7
CASSLGAVGDEQYF
TGCGCCAGCAGCTTGGGCGCCGTAGGAGACGAGCAGTACTTC
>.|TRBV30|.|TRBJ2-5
CAWRRPGQETQYF
TGTGCCTGGCGCCGGCCGGGACAAGAGACCCAGTACTTC
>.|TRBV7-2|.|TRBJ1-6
CASSQGQGYNSPLHF
TGTGCCAGCAGCCAGGGACAAGGGTACAATTCACCCCTCCACTTT
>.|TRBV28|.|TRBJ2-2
CASSSLTGLSNTGELFF
TGTGCCAGCAGTTCCCTAACAGGGCTGAGCAACACCGGGGAGCTGTTTTTT
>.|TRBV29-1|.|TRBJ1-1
CSVEPGVNTEAFF
TGCAGCGTTGAACCGGGAGTGAACACTGAAGCTTTCTTT
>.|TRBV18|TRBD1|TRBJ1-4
CASSRQGEGEKLFF
TGTGCCAGCTCACGGCAGGGGGAAGGTGAAAAACTGTTTTTT
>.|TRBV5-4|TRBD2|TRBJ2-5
CATRLAGVGETQYF
TGTGCCACCCGACTAGCGGGGGTGGGGGAGACCCAGTACTTC
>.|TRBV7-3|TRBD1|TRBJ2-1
CASSPNQGEPYNEQFF
TGTGCCAGCAGTCCAAACCAGGGGGAACCCTACAATGAGCAGTTCTTC
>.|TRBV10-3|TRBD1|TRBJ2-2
CAISDEGTGGTGELFF
TGTGCCATCAGTGATGAGGGTACAGGGGGCACCGGGGAGCTGTTTTTT
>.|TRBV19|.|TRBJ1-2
CASSMGTRNGYTF
TGTGCCAGTAGTATGGGGACTCGTAACGGCTACACCTTC
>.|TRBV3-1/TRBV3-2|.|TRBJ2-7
CASSQDRAGVSEQYF
TGTGCCAGCAGCCAAGATAGGGCAGGGGTCAGCGAGCAGTACTTC
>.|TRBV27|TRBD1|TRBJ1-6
CASSPTGLTLHF
TGTGCCAGCAGTCCGACAGGGTTAACCCTCCACTTT
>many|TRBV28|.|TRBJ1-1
CASGENRYGFF
TGTGCCAGCGGGGAGAACAGGTACGGTTTCTTT
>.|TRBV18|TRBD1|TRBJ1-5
CASSGGTGGNQPQHF
TGTGCCAGCTCAGGGGGGACAGGGGGTAATCAGCCCCAGCATTTT
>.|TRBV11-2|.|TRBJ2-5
CASSLILHTPQETQYF
TGTGCCAGCAGCTTAATTCTTCACACCCCACAAGAGACCCAGTACTTC
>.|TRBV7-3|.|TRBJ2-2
CASSRKAISLGETFRELFF
TGTGCCAGCAGCCGCAAAGCAATCTCTCTTGGGGAGACCTTCAGGGAGCTGTTTTTT
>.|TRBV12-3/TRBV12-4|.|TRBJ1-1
CASSEMGSPEAFF
TGTGCCAGCAGCGAAATGGGTTCCCCTGAAGCTTTCTTT
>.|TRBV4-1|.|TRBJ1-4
CASSPAERVTNEKLFF
TGCGCCAGCAGCCCTGCTGAACGGGTAACTAATGAAAAACTGTTTTTT
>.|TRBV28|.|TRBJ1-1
CASRSTGNTEAFF
TGTGCCAGCAGATCGACAGGGAACACTGAAGCTTTCTTT
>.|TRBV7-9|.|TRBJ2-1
CASSLGPRDEQFF
TGTGCCAGCAGCTTAGGGCCTAGGGATGAGCAGTTCTTC
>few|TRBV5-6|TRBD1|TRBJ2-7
CASSLWTGTYEQYF
TGTGCCAGCAGCTTGTGGACAGGGACATACGAGCAGTACTTC
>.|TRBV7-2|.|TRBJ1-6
CASSLPYNSPLHF
TGTGCCAGCAGCCTCCCCTACAATTCACCCCTCCACTTT
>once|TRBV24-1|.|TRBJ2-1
CATSDLTGSAERQFF
TGTGCCACCAGTGATTTGACAGGTTCAGCCGAACGACAGTTCTTC
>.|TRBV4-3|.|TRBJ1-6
CASSQVTPRESSYNSPLHF
TGCGCCAGCAGCCAAGTAACCCCCAGGGAGAGCTCCTATAATTCACCCCTCCACTTT
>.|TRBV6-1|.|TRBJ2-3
CASSERLDTQYF
TGTGCCAGCAGTGAAAGGTTGGATACGCAGTATTTT
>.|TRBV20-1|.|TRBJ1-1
CSARVAGLAFF
TGCAGTGCTAGAGTTGCAGGGTTAGCTTTCTTT
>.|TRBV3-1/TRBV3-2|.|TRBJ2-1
CASSQMPDSYNEQFF
TGTGCCAGCAGCCAAATGCCGGACAGCTACAATGAGCAGTTCTTC
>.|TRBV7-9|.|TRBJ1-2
CASRGTYGYTF
TGTGCCAGCAGGGGGACTTATGGCTACACCTTC
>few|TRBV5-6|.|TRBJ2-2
CASSLGNTGELFF
TGTGCCAGCAGCTTGGGAAACACCGGGGAGCTGTTTTTT
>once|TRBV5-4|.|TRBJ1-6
CASSSAGTQNSPLHF
TGTGCCAGCAGCTCAGCCGGGACACAAAATTCACCCCTCCACTTT
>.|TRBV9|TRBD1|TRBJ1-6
CASSGRDSDSPLHF
TGTGCCAGCAGCGGACGGGACAGCGATTCACCCCTCCACTTT
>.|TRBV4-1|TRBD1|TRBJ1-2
CASSQARTGNYGYTF
TGCGCCAGCAGCCAAGCCCGGACAGGGAACTATGGCTACACCTTC
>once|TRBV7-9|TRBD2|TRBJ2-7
CASSPQTSGYEQYF
TGTGCCAGCAGCCCACAGACTAGCGGGTACGAGCAGTACTTC
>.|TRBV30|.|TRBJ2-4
CAWSTETGRIFIQYF
TGTGCCTGGAGTACTGAGACAGGACGAATTTTCATTCAGTACTTC